These 8 T cell receptor beta chains came from one sample sequenced in a study of shared clonotypes between healthy human individuals. Naive CD8 populations comprised CD45RO-negative cells positively selected for CCR7, excluding terminally differentiated effector memory CD45RA+ cells. The assay was immunoSEQ multiplex PCR, and TCRdb's table has in-frame clones only and misses some. The sample shows millions of clones, roughly 91% of them seen only once. Sequencing was done on a sample of naive CD8+ T cells from PBMCs. These receptors were taken from a man between 18 and 29 years old in good health. Some clones in this sample may be carry-over from other donors' samples.

The V call is TRBV2, the J call TRBJ2-3; D is unclear. Trimming removed 3 bases from V and 4 bases from J, with 8 bases in between. This CDR3 comprises 13 residues. The germline V gene encodes CDR1 SNHLY and CDR2 FYNNEI. The CDR3 protein is CASSDRLADTQYF. The CDR3 region has the DNA TGTGCCAGCAGTGATCGGCTGGCAGATACGCAGTATTTT.

In the case of this clone: Other nucleotide sequences in the sample specify the same CDR3. The chain has TRBV27 and TRBJ2-7, with TRBD2 matching 7 bases. This CDR3 region has 14 residues. The J segment lost 1 base and the V segment lost 3 bases, leaving 3 bases of the junction unmatched. Germline V gene sequence: CDR1 MNHEY, CDR2 SMNVEV (reference sequence). The CDR3 here is CASSFLGGSYEQYF. The CDR3 DNA follows: TGTGCCAGCAGTTTCTTGGGGGGGTCCTACGAGCAGTACTTC.

The rearrangement links TRBV9 to TRBJ1-2; D is ambiguous. The CDR3 is 15 residues long. Trimming stripped 2 bases from V and 0 bases from J, with 11 bases between. Germline CDR1 SGDLS, CDR2 YYNGEE. The DNA for the CDR3 is TGTGCCAGCAGCGTGACGGGGATTGCTAACTATGGCTACACCTTC. Protein: CASSVTGIANYGYTF.

Regarding this clone: Other DNA variants within this sample encode the same CDR3. This chain connects TRBV18 to TRBJ2-1, with D perhaps matching TRBD2 (6 bases). Germline CDR1 is KGHSH and CDR2 is LQKENI. Between the trimmed V and J ends, which lost 6 bases and 10 bases, there was a span of 7 bases. The CDR3 consists of 10 residues. CDR3 in amino acids: CASSGGEQFF. The CDR3 nucleotides are TGTGCCAGCTCGGGAGGAGAGCAGTTCTTC.

This chain joins TRBV27 and TRBJ1-2, with 8 bases matching TRBD1. V was clipped by 6 bases and J by 2 bases; unmatched bases: 2. The germline V gene has CDR1 MNHEY and CDR2 SMNVEV (reference sequence). This CDR3 region has 13 residues. Here the CDR3 reads CASRNRGNYGYTF. CDR3 DNA sequence: TGTGCCAGCAGAAACAGGGGGAACTATGGCTACACCTTC.

This clone was counted a single time. The V call is TRBV19, the J call TRBJ2-7, with 8 bases aligning to TRBD1. V shed 4 bases and J 1 base; nucleotides not matched to a gene: 6. CDR1 LNHDA and CDR2 SQIVND come from the germline V gene (reference sequence). The CDR3 totals 15 residues. The DNA of the CDR3 is TGTGCCAGTAGTAGTGGGAACAGGGGGTCCTACGAGCAGTACTTC. Translated: CASSSGNRGSYEQYF.

V usage is TRBV11-2 and J usage is TRBJ1-3; D is unresolved. V was shortened by 6 bases and J by 0 bases, with 15 bases between the two germline ends. This CDR3 is built from 16 residues. Germline V CDR1 and CDR2: SGHAT, FQNNGV. The CDR3 loop reads CASSQERVRSGNTIYF. CDR3 sequence (DNA): TGTGCCAGCAGTCAAGAGAGGGTTCGCTCTGGAAACACCATATATTTT.

This chain joins TRBV29-1 and TRBJ1-4; D is undetermined. The CDR3 loop spans 14 amino acids. The germline CDR1 and CDR2 sequences are SQVTM and ANQGSEA. Trimming left V 6 bases short and J 7 bases short, with 18 bases between. This CDR3 reads CSVHVGGRAEKLFF. CDR3 nucleotide sequence: TGCAGCGTCCACGTGGGCGGGAGGGCTGAAAAACTGTTTTTT.